The present T cell receptor beta chain was sequenced within a study of blood T cell repertoires in COVID-19. Turning to the study itself: Specimens from acute and convalescent COVID-19 originated in the United States, Italy and Spain. Nucleic acid was either cDNA or gDNA, and it came from T cells, B-cell-depleted T cells, or PBMCs.

Under the authors' procedure: Estimated nucleated cell counts came from reference gene primer amplification. Sequenced by immunoSEQ multiplex PCR; TCRdb stores in-frame clones only, minus some. Clone size and the V and J calls come from that table; the DNA yielded D and trimming. The sample has approximately 250,000 clones, around nine tenths seen once; the top ten hold just under 9%. The CDR3 is 15 amino acids. V lost 0 bases and J lost 14; bases outside the gene matches: 11. CDR1 and CDR2 from the germline V gene are KGHSH and LQKENI. The sequenced sample was peripheral blood. The chain couples TRBV18 to TRBJ2-1; TRBD1 aligns across 9 bases. This clonotype originated in a man aged 40-55 years with active or convalescent COVID-19. This chain's CDR3 is CASSPPGQGGAHKFF. CDR3 nucleotide sequence: TGTGCCAGCTCACCACCGGGACAGGGCGGAGCACACAAGTTCTTC.